This T cell receptor (beta chain) is drawn from a study of T cell responses to AZD1222 COVID-19 vaccine. Study-level findings and limits: Donors were chiefly white British, with a greater number of females, and clonal diversity was perhaps underestimated. Elevations in Spike-specific TCR breadth and depth followed administration of two AZD1222 doses.

The study pooled second doses at about 4 or about 12 weeks. Details on this clone: What it binds is not known.

Measured with immunoSEQ multiplex PCR; TCRdb has only the in-frame clones, and not every one. The repertoire consists of about 130,000 clones, with just under 95% occurring once and the leading ten covering roughly 7.1%. This material consisted of peripheral blood, taken 28 days after the second AZD1222 dose. The TCR sequence derives from an adult who received the AZD1222 COVID-19 vaccine.

CDR3 region: CAISESIDSPLHF. DNA for the CDR3: TGTGCCATCAGTGAGTCGATAGATTCACCCCTCCACTTT. The V and J genes are TRBV10-3 and TRBJ1-6; D ambiguous. This CDR3 is built from 13 residues. CDR1 is ENHRY, CDR2 SYGVKD, per germline. Deletions cut 0 bases from V and 8 bases from J, with 5 bases between.